This is a list of T cell receptor beta chains from one sample in a study of cytomegalovirus exposure and HLA in healthy donors. Assay used: immunoSEQ multiplex PCR; TCRdb lists only in-frame clones, some missing. The table records 110,000 to 150,000 clones, 70% to 85% of them present only once. Sequencing was done on a sample of PBMCs. The receptors here all came from a woman in her 50s in good health and CMV-seropositive. The CDR3 runs from the conserved cysteine through the conserved F or W. A D gene is named only where the DNA matches it firmly. Expanded clones are given a class, and other clones once, few, many or no size at all.

clone size	D gene	J gene	V gene	CDR3 DNA	CDR3 protein
-	TRBD1	TRBJ1-6	TRBV10-3	TGTGCCATCACCGGGGACAGGGAGTCACCCCTCCACTTT	CAITGDRESPLHF
-	-	TRBJ2-1	TRBV6-6	TGTGCCAGCGCGGCTTACAATGAGCAGTTCTTC	CASAAYNEQFF
once	TRBD1	TRBJ2-5	TRBV18	TGTGCCAGCTCACCTCAAGACGCGGGACAGGGGGCTGAGACCCAGTACTTC	CASSPQDAGQGAETQYF
-	TRBD2	TRBJ2-7	TRBV6-6	TGTGCCAGCAGTTACCTAAGCGGGGGATCGTACGAGCAGTACTTC	CASSYLSGGSYEQYF
few	-	TRBJ2-5	TRBV5-6	TGTGCCAGCCGCTCTCTCCCCGGGACCCAGTACTTC	CASRSLPGTQYF
once	-	TRBJ2-7	TRBV7-3	TGTGCCAGCAGCTTTTCCGCGGACAGCAGCTCCTACGAGCAGTACTTC	CASSFSADSSSYEQYF
-	TRBD1	TRBJ2-5	TRBV29-1	TGCAGCGGCCGGGACAGAGTACAAGAGACCCAGTACTTC	CSGRDRVQETQYF
-	-	TRBJ2-2	TRBV7-6	TGTGCCAGCAGCTTACCGGGACAATACACCGGGGAGCTGTTTTTT	CASSLPGQYTGELFF
-	-	TRBJ2-2	TRBV28	TGTGCCAGCTTAGTCGACATAAACTTCGGGGAGCTGTTTTTT	CASLVDINFGELFF
-	-	TRBJ2-1	TRBV6-6	TGTGCCAGTTTAAGGGGCAATGAGCAGTTCTTC	CASLRGNEQFF
-	-	TRBJ1-2	TRBV6-5	TGTGCCAGCGCAATCTATTCTAACTATGGCTACACCTTC	CASAIYSNYGYTF
-	-	TRBJ1-2	TRBV6-5	TGTGCCAGCAGTTACATGGGGGGGAATAACTATGGCTACACCTTC	CASSYMGGNNYGYTF
once	-	TRBJ1-1	TRBV5-1	TGCGCCAGCAGCTTCGGGGACTTCGCACGGGAGAACACTGAAGCTTTCTTT	CASSFGDFARENTEAFF
-	-	TRBJ1-5	TRBV2	TGTGCCAGCAGACTAACAAGCTATAGCAATCAGCCCCAGCATTTT	CASRLTSYSNQPQHF